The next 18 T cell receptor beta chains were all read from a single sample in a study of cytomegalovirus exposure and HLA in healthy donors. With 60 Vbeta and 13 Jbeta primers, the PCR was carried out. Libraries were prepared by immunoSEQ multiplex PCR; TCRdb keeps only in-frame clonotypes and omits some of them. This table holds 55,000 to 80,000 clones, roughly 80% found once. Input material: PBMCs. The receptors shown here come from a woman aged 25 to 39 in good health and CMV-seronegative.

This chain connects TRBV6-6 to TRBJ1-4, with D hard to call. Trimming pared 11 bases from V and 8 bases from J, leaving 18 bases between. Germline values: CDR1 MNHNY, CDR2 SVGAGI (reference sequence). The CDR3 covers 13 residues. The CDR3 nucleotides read TGTGCCGTTTCGCGGGCAGGAAGGGAAAAACTGTTTTTT. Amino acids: CAVSRAGREKLFF.

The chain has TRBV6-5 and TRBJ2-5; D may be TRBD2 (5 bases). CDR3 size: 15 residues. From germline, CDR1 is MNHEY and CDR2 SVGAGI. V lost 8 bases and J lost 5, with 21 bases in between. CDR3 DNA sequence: TGTGCCAGCGGCCGTGGAGGCGGGCCTCTCGAGACCCAGTACTTC. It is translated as CASGRGGGPLETQYF.

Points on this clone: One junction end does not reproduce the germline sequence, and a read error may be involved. CDR3 DNA sequence: TGTTCCAGCAGCTTATCAGAAACTGAAGCTTTCTTT. As protein: CSSSLSETEAFF. The chain links TRBV7-9 to TRBJ1-1; D gene uncertain. The CDR3 is 12 amino acids. Germline V gene lookup returns CDR1 SEHNR and CDR2 FQNEAQ (reference sequence).

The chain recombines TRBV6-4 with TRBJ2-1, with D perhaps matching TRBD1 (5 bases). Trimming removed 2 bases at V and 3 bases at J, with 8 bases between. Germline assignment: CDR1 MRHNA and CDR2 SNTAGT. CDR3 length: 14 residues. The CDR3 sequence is CASSDRGYYNEQFF. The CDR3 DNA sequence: TGTGCCAGCAGTGACAGGGGCTACTACAATGAGCAGTTCTTC.

This chain's CDR3 is CASSYPPGVQETQYF. The CDR3 DNA follows: TGTGCCAGCAGTTACCCGCCCGGAGTACAAGAGACCCAGTACTTC. This chain joins TRBV6-5 and TRBJ2-5; D unclear. With 2 bases removed from V and 2 bases from J, the gap between germline ends came to 12 bases. Germline V gene sequence: CDR1 MNHEY, CDR2 SVGAGI. The CDR3 length is 15 residues.

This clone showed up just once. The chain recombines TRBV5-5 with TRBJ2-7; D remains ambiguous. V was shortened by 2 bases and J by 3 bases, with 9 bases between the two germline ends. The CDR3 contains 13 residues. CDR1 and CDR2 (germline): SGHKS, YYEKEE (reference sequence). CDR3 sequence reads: CASSFDNYYEQYF. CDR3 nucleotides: TGTGCCAGCAGCTTCGACAATTACTACGAGCAGTACTTC.

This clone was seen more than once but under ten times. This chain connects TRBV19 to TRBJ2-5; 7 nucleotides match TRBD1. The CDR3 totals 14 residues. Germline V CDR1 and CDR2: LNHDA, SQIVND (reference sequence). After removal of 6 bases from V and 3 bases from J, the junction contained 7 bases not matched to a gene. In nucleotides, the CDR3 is TGTGCCAGTAGCCCCACAGGGGTGGAAGAGACCCAGTACTTC. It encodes CASSPTGVEETQYF.

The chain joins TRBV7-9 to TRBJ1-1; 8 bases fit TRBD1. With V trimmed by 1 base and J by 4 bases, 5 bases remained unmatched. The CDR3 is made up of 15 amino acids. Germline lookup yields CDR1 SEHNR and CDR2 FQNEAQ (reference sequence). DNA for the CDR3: TGTGCCAGCAGCTTAGAACAGGGGGTAGGCACTGAAGCTTTCTTT. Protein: CASSLEQGVGTEAFF.

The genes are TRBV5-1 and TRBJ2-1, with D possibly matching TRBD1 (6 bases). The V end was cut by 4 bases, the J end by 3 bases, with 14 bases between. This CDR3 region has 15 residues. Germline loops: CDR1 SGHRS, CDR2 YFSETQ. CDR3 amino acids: CASSTRDNYYNEQFF. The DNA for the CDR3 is TGCGCCAGCAGCACCCGGGACAATTACTACAATGAGCAGTTCTTC.

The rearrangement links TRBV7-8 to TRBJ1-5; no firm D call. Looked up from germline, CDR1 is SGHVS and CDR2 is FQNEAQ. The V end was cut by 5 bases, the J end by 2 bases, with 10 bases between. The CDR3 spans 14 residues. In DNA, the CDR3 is TGTGCCAGCAGCCCCCTATCCGGCAATCAGCCCCAGCATTTT. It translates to CASSPLSGNQPQHF. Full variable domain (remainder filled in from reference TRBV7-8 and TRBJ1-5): GAGVSQSPRYKVAKRGQDVALRCDPISGHVSLFWYQQALGQGPEFLTYFQNEAQLDKSGLPSDRFFAERPEGSVSTLKIQRTQQEDSAVYLCASSPLSGNQPQHFGDGTRLSIL.

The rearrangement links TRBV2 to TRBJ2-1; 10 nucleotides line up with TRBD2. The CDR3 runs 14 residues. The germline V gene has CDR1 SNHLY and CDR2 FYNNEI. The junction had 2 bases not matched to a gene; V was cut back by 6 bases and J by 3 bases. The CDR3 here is CASRAGGNYNEQFF. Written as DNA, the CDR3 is TGTGCCAGCAGAGCGGGGGGGAACTACAATGAGCAGTTCTTC. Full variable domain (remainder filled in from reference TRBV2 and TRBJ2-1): EPEVTQTPSHQVTQMGQEVILRCVPISNHLYFYWYRQILGQKVEFLVSFYNNEISEKSEIFDDQFSVERPDGSNFTLKIRSTKLEDSAMYFCASRAGGNYNEQFFGPGTRLTVL.

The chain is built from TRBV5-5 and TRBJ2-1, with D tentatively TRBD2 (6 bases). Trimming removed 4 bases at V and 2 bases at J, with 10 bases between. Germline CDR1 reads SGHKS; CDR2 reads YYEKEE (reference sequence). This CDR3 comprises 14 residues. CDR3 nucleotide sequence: TGTGCCAGCAGCCGGGGGTTAGCCTACAATGAGCAGTTCTTC. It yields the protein CASSRGLAYNEQFF.

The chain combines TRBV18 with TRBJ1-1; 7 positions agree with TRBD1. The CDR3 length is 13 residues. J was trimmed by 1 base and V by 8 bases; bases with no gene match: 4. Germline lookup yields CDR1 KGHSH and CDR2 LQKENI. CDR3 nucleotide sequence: TGTGCCAGCCGACAGGGCGGGAACACTGAAGCTTTCTTT. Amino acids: CASRQGGNTEAFF.

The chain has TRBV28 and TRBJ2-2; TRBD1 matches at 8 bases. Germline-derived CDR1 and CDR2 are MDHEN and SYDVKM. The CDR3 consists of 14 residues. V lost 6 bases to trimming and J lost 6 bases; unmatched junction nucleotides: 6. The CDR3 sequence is CASRPWTGSGELFF. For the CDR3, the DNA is TGTGCCAGCAGACCCTGGACAGGGTCCGGGGAGCTGTTTTTT.

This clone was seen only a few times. CDR3 amino acids: CAWSVRGGVNDEQFF. The CDR3 coding sequence is TGTGCCTGGAGTGTACGTGGGGGGGTTAACGATGAGCAGTTCTTC. This chain uses TRBV30 with TRBJ2-1; 7 nucleotides agree with TRBD2. The CDR3 extends over 15 amino acids. The germline CDR1 and CDR2 sequences are GTSNPN and SVGIG (reference sequence). V was clipped by 0 bases and J by 8 bases; unmatched bases: 10.

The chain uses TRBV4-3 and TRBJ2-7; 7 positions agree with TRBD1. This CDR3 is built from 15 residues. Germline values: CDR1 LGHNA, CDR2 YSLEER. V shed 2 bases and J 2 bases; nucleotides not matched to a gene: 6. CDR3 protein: CASSQHIDRAYEQYF. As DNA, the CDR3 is TGCGCCAGCAGCCAACATATCGACAGGGCCTACGAGCAGTACTTC.

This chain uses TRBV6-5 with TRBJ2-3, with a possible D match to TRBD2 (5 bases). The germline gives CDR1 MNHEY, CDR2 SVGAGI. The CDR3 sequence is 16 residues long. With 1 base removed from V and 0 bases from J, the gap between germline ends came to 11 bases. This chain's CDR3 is CASSYFDLASTDTQYF. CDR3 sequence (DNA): TGTGCCAGCAGTTACTTTGATCTAGCTAGCACAGATACGCAGTATTTT.

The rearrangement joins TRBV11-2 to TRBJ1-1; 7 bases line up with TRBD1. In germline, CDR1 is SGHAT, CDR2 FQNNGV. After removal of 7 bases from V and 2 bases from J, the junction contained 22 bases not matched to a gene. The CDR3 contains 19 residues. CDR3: CASTTVAGQPANLNTEAFF. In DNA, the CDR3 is TGTGCCAGCACTACGGTCGCGGGACAGCCGGCTAACCTTAACACTGAAGCTTTCTTT. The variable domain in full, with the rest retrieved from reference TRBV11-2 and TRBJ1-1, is EAGVAQSPRYKIIEKRQSVAFWCNPISGHATLYWYQQILGQGPKLLIQFQNNGVVDDSQLPKDRFSAERLKGVDSTLKIQPAKLEDSAVYLCASTTVAGQPANLNTEAFFGQGTRLTVV.